Each of the 22 T cell receptor beta chains below was sequenced from the same sample in a study of T cells in Graves' hyperthyroidism and ophthalmopathy. Researchers amplified the TCR beta CDR3 regions from RNA transcripts. A set of HTBI primers served as the primers for a first-round RT-PCR of the TCR CDR3. TCRdb reanalysed the multiplex PCR reads using MiXCR and keeps one entry per CDR3 protein. The sample holds approximately 430,000 distinct CDR3 sequences, under 15% seen once. The sample consisted of blood. The receptors come from a man younger than 35 with Graves' ophthalmopathy.

There are many counts of this clonotype. The genes are TRBV19 and TRBJ2-1, with a weak D call TRBD1 (6 bases). This CDR3 region has 15 residues. The germline V gene has CDR1 LNHDA and CDR2 SQIVND (reference sequence). V lost 5 bases to trimming and J lost 5 bases, with 16 bases between them. Here the CDR3 reads CASSPGQRTDNEQFF. The CDR3 DNA sequence: TGTGCCAGTAGTCCAGGACAGCGTACCGACAATGAGCAGTTCTTC.

This clonotype has just a few counts. The chain has TRBV6-1 and TRBJ1-6; tentative D call: TRBD1 (5 bases). CDR3 length: 14 residues. Deletions cut 9 bases from V and 7 bases from J, with 16 bases between. Germline V gene lookup returns CDR1 MNHNS and CDR2 SASEGT. The CDR3 DNA follows: TGTGCCAGTACCTGGGGGAGGAAGAATTCACCCCTCCACTTT. Translation gives CASTWGRKNSPLHF.

The chain uses TRBV7-9 and TRBJ2-7, with D perhaps matching TRBD2 (7 bases). CDR1 SEHNR and CDR2 FQNEAQ come from the germline V gene (reference sequence). The CDR3 totals 15 residues. Trimming took off 1 base at V and 5 bases at J, with 15 bases between the two ends. The CDR3 DNA sequence: TGTGCCAGCAGCTTAGGCACGGGGGGCTTGGACGAGCAGTACTTC. Translation: CASSLGTGGLDEQYF.

As for this clonotype: A much bigger clone sits one base away, suggesting this may be a read error. V usage is TRBV9 and J usage is TRBJ2-7; D uncertain. Germline V gene data show CDR1 as SGDLS and CDR2 as YYNGEE. The CDR3 length is 14 residues. The CDR3 DNA follows: TGTGCCAGCGGCGTAGGCCGGTCCCTCTCCGAGCAGTACTTC. Amino acids: CASGVGRSLSEQYF.

At least ten counts were recorded for this clonotype. This chain joins TRBV20-1 and TRBJ2-7, with 7 bases that match TRBD1. This CDR3 comprises 18 residues. V gave up 3 bases and J gave up 2 bases; unmatched junction bases: 19. From germline, CDR1 is DFQATT and CDR2 SNEGSKA (reference sequence). The CDR3 DNA reads as TGCAGTGCTAGGCCACAGGAGCCCGACAGGGCTCTAACCTACGAGCAGTACTTC. This gives the protein CSARPQEPDRALTYEQYF.

In this sample, this clonotype turned up many times. The CDR3 sequence: CSASVGGNSPLHF. The CDR3 bases are TGCAGTGCTAGCGTGGGGGGGAATTCACCCCTCCACTTT. This chain uses TRBV20-1 with TRBJ1-6, with D tentatively TRBD1 (5 bases). The CDR3 is 13 residues long. The V end lost 3 bases, the J end lost 7 bases, and 10 bases lay between the germline ends. The germline V gene has CDR1 DFQATT and CDR2 SNEGSKA (reference sequence).

Many counts were recorded for this clonotype. V usage is TRBV7-9 and J usage is TRBJ2-3; D gene unclear. CDR3 length equals 14 residues. V lost 2 bases, J lost 0 bases, and 6 bases lay in between. Germline CDR1 is SEHNR and CDR2 is FQNEAQ (reference sequence). CDR3 loop: CASSLQPSTDTQYF. The CDR3 bases are TGTGCCAGCAGCTTACAACCTAGCACAGATACGCAGTATTTT.

This clonotype was observed at least ten times. The rearrangement joins TRBV6-1 to TRBJ2-3; 7 bases agree with TRBD1. The CDR3 has 14 amino acids. The germline CDR1 and CDR2 sequences are MNHNS and SASEGT. V lost 6 bases and J lost 2; bases outside the gene matches: 5. The CDR3 sequence: CASRGTENTDTQYF. The CDR3 coding sequence is TGTGCCAGCAGGGGGACAGAGAACACAGATACGCAGTATTTT.

This clonotype was seen ten or more times. V gene TRBV12-3 or TRBV12-4 combines with J gene TRBJ2-5; D is possibly TRBD1 (6 bases). This CDR3 has 13 amino acids. Trimming shortened V by 5 bases and J by 7 bases, and 14 bases separated the two germline ends. In nucleotides, the CDR3 is TGTGCCAGCAGTACCGGGACACACGGGACCCAGTACTTC. This gives the protein CASSTGTHGTQYF.

V and J are TRBV20-1 and TRBJ2-7, with a tentative D call TRBD2 (6 bases). The CDR3 loop spans 13 amino acids. Germline values: CDR1 DFQATT, CDR2 SNEGSKA (reference sequence). V was cut by 7 bases and J by 6 bases, with 19 bases left in between. The CDR3 loop is CSVLVRARGEQYF. In DNA, the CDR3 is TGCAGTGTCCTAGTCAGGGCGCGGGGCGAGCAGTACTTC.

The V gene is TRBV20-1, the J gene TRBJ2-2; D is possibly TRBD1 (6 bases). Per the germline V gene, CDR1 is DFQATT and CDR2 is SNEGSKA (reference sequence). The CDR3 sequence is 17 residues long. Trimming took 3 bases from V and 1 from J, leaving 18 bases between them. CDR3 DNA: TGCAGTGCTAGGGATTTAGACAGGCCCCAGAACACCGGGGAGCTGTTTTTT. Encoded protein: CSARDLDRPQNTGELFF.

This clonotype was counted only a few times. One end of the junction is discordant with germline, which a read error may explain. The rearrangement joins TRBV7-8 to TRBJ1-1; possibly TRBD1 for D (5 bases). The V gene's germline CDR1 is SGHVS and CDR2 FQNEAQ. The CDR3 spans 13 residues. DNA of the CDR3: TGTACCAGCAGCCCGGGACCGAACACTGAAGCTTTCTTT. It translates to CTSSPGPNTEAFF.

This clonotype has at least ten counts. This chain joins TRBV5-1 and TRBJ2-1, with D maybe TRBD1 (7 bases). The germline V gene has CDR1 SGHRS and CDR2 YFSETQ. V was trimmed by 3 bases and J by 9 bases, leaving 16 bases between them. CDR3 size: 14 residues. CDR3 in amino acids: CASSSGRQGGEQFF. The CDR3 nucleotides read TGCGCCAGCAGCTCAGGAAGGCAGGGGGGTGAGCAGTTCTTC.

This clonotype was seen ten or more times. The rearrangement uses TRBV11-3 and TRBJ2-7, with D unresolved. There are 12 residues in the CDR3. Germline V gives CDR1 SGHNT, CDR2 YENEEA. Trimming removed 1 base from V and 3 bases from J, with 4 bases in between. In DNA form, the CDR3 reads TGTGCCAGCAGCTTAGTTAACTACGAGCAGTACTTC. It specifies CASSLVNYEQYF.

V and J are TRBV5-8 and TRBJ2-1; TRBD1 agrees at 8 bases. The CDR3 has 14 residues. V dropped 4 bases and J dropped 9; count of bases not matched to a gene: 9. Germline loops: CDR1 SGHTS, CDR2 YDEGEE. The CDR3 bases are TGTGCCAGCAGCCTCGGGACAGGATTTGTTGAGCAGTTCTTC. It is translated as CASSLGTGFVEQFF.

This clonotype was found many times. The chain recombines TRBV20-1 with TRBJ1-2; D may be TRBD1 (5 bases). This CDR3 is built from 13 residues. Germline V gives CDR1 DFQATT, CDR2 SNEGSKA (reference sequence). Trimming left V 1 base short and J 7 bases short, with 13 bases between. CDR3 sequence: CSARVAGAGGYTF. The CDR3 bases are TGCAGTGCTAGAGTAGCCGGGGCAGGTGGCTACACCTTC.

This clonotype appeared many times. J is TRBJ2-5 and V is TRBV7-9; TRBD2 might be the D (5 bases). Germline CDR1 is SEHNR and CDR2 is FQNEAQ (reference sequence). The length of the CDR3 is 14 residues. The V and J ends lost 4 bases and 5 bases respectively, with 14 bases between them. CDR3 nucleotides: TGTGCCAGCAGCTCGAGGGTGAAGGTGGAGACCCAGTACTTC. Protein: CASSSRVKVETQYF. Full variable domain (rest looked up from reference TRBV7-9 and TRBJ2-5): DTGVSQNPRHKITKRGQNVTFRCDPISEHNRLYWYRQTLGQGPEFLTYFQNEAQLEKSRLLSDRFSAERPKGSFSTLEIQRTEQGDSAMYLCASSSRVKVETQYFGPGTRLLVL.

This clonotype was detected many times. CDR3 loop: CASSFGGAPQHF. DNA of the CDR3: TGTGCCAGCAGTTTCGGAGGGGCACCCCAGCATTTT. The genes are TRBV12-3 or TRBV12-4 and TRBJ1-5, with a weak D call TRBD1 (5 bases). The germline V and J ends were trimmed by 3 bases and 10 bases, with 10 bases remaining between them. The length of the CDR3 is 12 residues.

This sequence joins TRBV24-1 and TRBJ2-7; TRBD1 matches at 11 bases. Germline CDR1 is KGHDR and CDR2 is SFDVKD. V was clipped by 5 bases and J by 2 bases; unmatched bases: 4. The length of the CDR3 is 15 residues. The CDR3 bases are TGTGCCACCAGTGGGGGGACAGGGGGGACCTACGAGCAGTACTTC. Encoded protein: CATSGGTGGTYEQYF.

This clonotype was counted ten times or more. The V gene is TRBV11-3, the J gene TRBJ2-1; 9 bases align to TRBD2. CDR3 length: 15 residues. From germline, CDR1 is SGHNT and CDR2 YENEEA. The junction had 7 bases not matched to a gene; V was cut back by 5 bases and J by 5 bases. The CDR3 bases are TGTGCCAGCAGCCCGCCGGGACTAGCCCACAATGAGCAGTTCTTC. It specifies CASSPPGLAHNEQFF.

This clonotype was detected many times. The rearrangement joins TRBV3-1 to TRBJ1-1; a possible D gene is TRBD1 (5 bases). The germline V and J ends were trimmed by 0 bases and 1 base, with 12 bases remaining between them. Germline V gene lookup returns CDR1 LGHDT and CDR2 YNNKEL (reference sequence). CDR3 length: 16 amino acids. In DNA, the CDR3 is TGTGCCAGCAGCCAAGATACGACAGTGGGGAACACTGAAGCTTTCTTT. Translation gives CASSQDTTVGNTEAFF.

This clonotype was recorded a few times. The chain has TRBV12-3 or TRBV12-4 and TRBJ2-1; 12 bases match TRBD2. CDR3 length: 15 amino acids. V was pared by 5 bases and J by 15 bases, with 14 bases of the junction left unmatched. The CDR3, as DNA: TGTGCCAGCAGTCCCCTAGCGGGGGGGCCGGTTTCATTGTTCTTC. It translates to CASSPLAGGPVSLFF.